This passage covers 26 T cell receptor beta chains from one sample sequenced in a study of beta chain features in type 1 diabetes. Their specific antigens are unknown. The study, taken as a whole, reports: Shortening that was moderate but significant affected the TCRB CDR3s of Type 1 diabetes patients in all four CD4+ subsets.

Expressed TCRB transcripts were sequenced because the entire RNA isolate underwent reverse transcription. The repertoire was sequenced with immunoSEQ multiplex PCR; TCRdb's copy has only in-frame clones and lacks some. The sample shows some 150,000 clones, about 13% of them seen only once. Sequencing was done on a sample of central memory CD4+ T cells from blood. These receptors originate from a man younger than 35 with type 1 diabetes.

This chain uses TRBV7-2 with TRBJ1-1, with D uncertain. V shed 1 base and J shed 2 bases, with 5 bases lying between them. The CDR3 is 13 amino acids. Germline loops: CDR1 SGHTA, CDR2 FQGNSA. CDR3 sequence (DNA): TGTGCCAGCAGCTTAGAGGGTAACACTGAAGCTTTCTTT. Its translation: CASSLEGNTEAFF. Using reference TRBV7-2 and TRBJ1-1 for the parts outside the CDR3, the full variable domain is GAGVSQSPSNKVTEKGKDVELRCDPISGHTALYWYRQSLGQGLEFLIYFQGNSAPDKSGLPSDRFSAERTGGSVSTLTIQRTQQEDSAVYLCASSLEGNTEAFFGQGTRLTVV.

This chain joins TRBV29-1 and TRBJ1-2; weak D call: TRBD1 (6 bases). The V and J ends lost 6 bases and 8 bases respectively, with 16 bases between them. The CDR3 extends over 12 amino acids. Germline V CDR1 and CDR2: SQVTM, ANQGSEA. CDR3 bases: TGCAGCGTCTCCCGGGGGGCGGGCGGCTACACCTTC. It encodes CSVSRGAGGYTF.

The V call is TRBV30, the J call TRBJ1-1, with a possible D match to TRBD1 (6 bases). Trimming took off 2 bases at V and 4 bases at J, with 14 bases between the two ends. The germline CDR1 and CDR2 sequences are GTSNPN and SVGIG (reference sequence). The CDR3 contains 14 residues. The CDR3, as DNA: TGTGCCTGGAGTAGGGGGGGCTGGCGCACTGAAGCTTTCTTT. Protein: CAWSRGGWRTEAFF.

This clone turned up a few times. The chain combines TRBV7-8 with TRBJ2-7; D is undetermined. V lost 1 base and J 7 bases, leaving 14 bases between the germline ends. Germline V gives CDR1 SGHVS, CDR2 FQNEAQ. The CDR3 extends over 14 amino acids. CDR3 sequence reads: CASSLEGRSGEQYF. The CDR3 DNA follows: TGTGCCAGCAGCTTAGAGGGCAGGTCCGGAGAGCAGTACTTC.

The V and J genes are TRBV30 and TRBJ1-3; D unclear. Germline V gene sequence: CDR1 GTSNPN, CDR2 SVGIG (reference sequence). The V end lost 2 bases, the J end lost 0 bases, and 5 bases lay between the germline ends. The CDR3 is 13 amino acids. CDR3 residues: CAWSISSGNTIYF. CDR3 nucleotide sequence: TGTGCCTGGAGTATCAGCTCTGGAAACACCATATATTTT.

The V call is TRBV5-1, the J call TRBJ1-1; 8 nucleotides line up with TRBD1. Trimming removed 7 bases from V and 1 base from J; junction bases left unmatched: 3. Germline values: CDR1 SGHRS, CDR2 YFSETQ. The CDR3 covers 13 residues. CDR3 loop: CASLGQENTEAFF. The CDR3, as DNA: TGCGCCAGCCTGGGACAGGAGAACACTGAAGCTTTCTTT.

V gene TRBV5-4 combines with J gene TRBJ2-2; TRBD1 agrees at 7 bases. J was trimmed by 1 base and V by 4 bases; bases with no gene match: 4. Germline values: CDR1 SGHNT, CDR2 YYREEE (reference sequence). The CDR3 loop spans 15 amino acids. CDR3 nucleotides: TGTGCCAGCAGCCCGGACAGGCTGAACACCGGGGAGCTGTTTTTT. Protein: CASSPDRLNTGELFF.

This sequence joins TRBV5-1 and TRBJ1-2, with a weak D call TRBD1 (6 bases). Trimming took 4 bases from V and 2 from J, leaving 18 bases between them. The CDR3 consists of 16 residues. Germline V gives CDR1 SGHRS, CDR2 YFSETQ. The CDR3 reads CASSLRTGTSNYGYTF. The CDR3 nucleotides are TGCGCCAGCAGCCTACGAACAGGGACTTCAAACTATGGCTACACCTTC.

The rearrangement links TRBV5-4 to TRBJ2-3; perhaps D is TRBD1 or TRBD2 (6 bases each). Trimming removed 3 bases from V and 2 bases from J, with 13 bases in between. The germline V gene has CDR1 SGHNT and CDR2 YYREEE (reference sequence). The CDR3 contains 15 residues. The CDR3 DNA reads TGTGCCAGCAGCTGGAGGGACACGAACACAGATACGCAGTATTTT. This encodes CASSWRDTNTDTQYF.

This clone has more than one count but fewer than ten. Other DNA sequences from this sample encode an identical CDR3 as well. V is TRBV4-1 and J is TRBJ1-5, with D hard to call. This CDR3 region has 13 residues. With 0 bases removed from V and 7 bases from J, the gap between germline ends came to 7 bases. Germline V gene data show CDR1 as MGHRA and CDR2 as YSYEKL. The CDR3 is CASSQDVRQPQHF. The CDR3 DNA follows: TGCGCCAGCAGCCAAGACGTGAGGCAGCCCCAGCATTTT.

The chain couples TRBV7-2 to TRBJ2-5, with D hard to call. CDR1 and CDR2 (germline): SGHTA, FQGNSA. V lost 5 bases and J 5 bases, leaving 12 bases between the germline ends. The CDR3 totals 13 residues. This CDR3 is CASSPTLGETQYF. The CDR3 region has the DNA TGTGCCAGCAGCCCTACGTTGGGCGAGACCCAGTACTTC. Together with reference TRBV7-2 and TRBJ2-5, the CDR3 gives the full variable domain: GAGVSQSPSNKVTEKGKDVELRCDPISGHTALYWYRQSLGQGLEFLIYFQGNSAPDKSGLPSDRFSAERTGGSVSTLTIQRTQQEDSAVYLCASSPTLGETQYFGPGTRLLVL.

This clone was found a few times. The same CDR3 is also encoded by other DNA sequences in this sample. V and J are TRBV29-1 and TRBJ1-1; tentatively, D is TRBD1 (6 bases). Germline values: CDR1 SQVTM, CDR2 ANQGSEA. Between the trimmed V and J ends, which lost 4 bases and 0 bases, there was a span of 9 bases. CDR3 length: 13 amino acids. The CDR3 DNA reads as TGCAGCGTTGTCCCAGGGGTGAACACTGAAGCTTTCTTT. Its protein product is CSVVPGVNTEAFF.

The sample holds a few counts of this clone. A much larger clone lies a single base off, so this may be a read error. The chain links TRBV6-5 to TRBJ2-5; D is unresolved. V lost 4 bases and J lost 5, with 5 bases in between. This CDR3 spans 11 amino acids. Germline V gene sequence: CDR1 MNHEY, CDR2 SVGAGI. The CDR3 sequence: CASSLGETQYF. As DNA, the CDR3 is TGTGCCAGCAGTTTGGGGGAGACCCAGTACTTC.

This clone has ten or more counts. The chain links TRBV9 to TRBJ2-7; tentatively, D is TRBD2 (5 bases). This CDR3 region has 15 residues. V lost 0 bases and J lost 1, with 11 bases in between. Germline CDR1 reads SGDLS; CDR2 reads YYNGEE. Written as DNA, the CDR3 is TGTGCCAGCAGCGTAGCTGCTAGCCATTCCTACGAGCAGTACTTC. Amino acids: CASSVAASHSYEQYF.

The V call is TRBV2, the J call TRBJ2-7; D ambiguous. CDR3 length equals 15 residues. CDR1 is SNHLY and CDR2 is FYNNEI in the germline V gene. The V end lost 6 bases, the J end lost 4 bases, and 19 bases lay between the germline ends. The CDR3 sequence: CASSGASGLGYEQYF. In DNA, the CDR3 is TGTGCCAGCAGCGGCGCCTCGGGTCTCGGGTACGAGCAGTACTTC.

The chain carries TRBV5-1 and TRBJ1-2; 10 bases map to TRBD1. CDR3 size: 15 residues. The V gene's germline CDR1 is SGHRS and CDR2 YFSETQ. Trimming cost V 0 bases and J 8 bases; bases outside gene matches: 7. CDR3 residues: CASSLDGTGDLGYTF. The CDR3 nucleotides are TGCGCCAGCAGCTTGGATGGGACAGGGGACTTGGGCTACACCTTC. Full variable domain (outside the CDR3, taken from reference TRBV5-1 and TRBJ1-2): KAGVTQTPRYLIKTRGQQVTLSCSPISGHRSVSWYQQTPGQGLQFLFEYFSETQRNKGNFPGRFSGRQFSNSRSEMNVSTLELGDSALYLCASSLDGTGDLGYTFGSGTRLTVV.

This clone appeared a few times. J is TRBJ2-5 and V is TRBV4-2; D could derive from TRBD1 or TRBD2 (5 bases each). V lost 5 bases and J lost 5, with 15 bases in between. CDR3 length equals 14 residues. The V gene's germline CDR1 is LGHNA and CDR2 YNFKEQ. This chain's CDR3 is CASSATGGGETQYF. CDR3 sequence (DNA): TGTGCCAGCAGCGCAACAGGTGGGGGTGAGACCCAGTACTTC.

The DNA for the CDR3 is TGTGCCAGCAGCCAAGACCGGGAGGGAAGAGTGCAGTACTTC. Its protein is CASSQDREGRVQYF. The chain combines TRBV7-6 with TRBJ2-7, with 8 positions matching TRBD2. Germline V gene lookup returns CDR1 SGHVS and CDR2 FNYEAQ. After removal of 5 bases from V and 9 bases from J, the junction contained 12 bases not matched to a gene. The CDR3 spans 14 residues.

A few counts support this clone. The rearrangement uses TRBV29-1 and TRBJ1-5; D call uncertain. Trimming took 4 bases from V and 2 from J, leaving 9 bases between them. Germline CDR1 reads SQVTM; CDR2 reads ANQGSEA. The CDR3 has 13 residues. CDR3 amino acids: CSVGVSGNQPQHF. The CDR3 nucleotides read TGCAGCGTTGGGGTCAGTGGCAATCAGCCCCAGCATTTT.

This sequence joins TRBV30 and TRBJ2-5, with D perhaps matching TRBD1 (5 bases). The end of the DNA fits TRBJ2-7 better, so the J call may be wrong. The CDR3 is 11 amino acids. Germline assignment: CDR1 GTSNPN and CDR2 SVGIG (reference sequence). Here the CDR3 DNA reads TGTGCCTGGTCGACAGTGTACGAGCAGTACTTC. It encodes CAWSTVYEQYF.

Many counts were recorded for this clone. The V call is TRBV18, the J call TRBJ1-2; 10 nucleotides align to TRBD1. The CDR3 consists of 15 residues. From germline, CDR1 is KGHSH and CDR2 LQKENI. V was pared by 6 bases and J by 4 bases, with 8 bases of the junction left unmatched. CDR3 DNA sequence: TGTGCCAGCTCCCTCGGACAGGGGGAGAGCTATGGCTACACCTTC. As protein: CASSLGQGESYGYTF.

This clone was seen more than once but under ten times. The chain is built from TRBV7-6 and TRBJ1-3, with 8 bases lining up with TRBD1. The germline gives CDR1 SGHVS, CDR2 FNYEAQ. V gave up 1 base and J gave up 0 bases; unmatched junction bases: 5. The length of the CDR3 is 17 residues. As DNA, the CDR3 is TGTGCCAGCAGCTTAGTCAGGACAGGGTCCTCTGGAAACACCATATATTTT. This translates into CASSLVRTGSSGNTIYF.

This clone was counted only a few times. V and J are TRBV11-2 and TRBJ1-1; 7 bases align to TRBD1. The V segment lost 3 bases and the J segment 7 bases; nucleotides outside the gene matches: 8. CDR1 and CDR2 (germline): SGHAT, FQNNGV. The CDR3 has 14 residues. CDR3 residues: CASSFDGTDYEAFF. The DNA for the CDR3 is TGTGCCAGCAGCTTCGACGGGACAGACTATGAAGCTTTCTTT.

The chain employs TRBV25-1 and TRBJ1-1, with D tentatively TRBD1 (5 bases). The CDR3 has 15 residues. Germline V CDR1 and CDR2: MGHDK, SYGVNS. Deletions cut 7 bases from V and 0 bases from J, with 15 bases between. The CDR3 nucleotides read TGTGCCAGCACCCCCGGGGGGTATATGAACACTGAAGCTTTCTTT. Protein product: CASTPGGYMNTEAFF.

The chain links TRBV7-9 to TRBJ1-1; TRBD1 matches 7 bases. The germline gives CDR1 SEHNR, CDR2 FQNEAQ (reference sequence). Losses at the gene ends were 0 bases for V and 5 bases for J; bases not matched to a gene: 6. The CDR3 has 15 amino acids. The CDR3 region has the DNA TGTGCCAGCAGCTTAGCCCAGGGGGAGGGTACTGAAGCTTTCTTT. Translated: CASSLAQGEGTEAFF.

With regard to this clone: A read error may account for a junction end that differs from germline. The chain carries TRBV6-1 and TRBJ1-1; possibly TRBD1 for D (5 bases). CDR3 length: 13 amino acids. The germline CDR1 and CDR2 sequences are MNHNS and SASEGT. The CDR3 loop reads CASSEITEGRSTF. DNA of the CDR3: TGTGCCAGCAGTGAGATCACTGAGGGGAGATCGACCTTT.